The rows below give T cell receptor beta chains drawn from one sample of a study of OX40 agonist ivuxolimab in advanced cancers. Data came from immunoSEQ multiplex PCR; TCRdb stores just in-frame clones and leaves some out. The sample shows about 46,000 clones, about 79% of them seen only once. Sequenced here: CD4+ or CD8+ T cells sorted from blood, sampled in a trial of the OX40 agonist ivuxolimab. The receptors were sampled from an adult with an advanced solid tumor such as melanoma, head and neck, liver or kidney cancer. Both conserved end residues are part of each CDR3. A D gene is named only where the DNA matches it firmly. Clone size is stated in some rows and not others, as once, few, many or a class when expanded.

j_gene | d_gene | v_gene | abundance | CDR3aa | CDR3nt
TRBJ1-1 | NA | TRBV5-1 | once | CASSLDRGVNTEAFF | TGCGCCAGCAGCTTGGACCGGGGGGTGAACACTGAAGCTTTCTTT
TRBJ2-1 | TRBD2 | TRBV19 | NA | CASSQLARFNEQFF | TGTGCCAGTAGTCAACTAGCGCGCTTCAATGAGCAGTTCTTC
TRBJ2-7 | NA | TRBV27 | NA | CASSLRNGYEQYF | TGTGCCAGCAGTTTAAGGAATGGATACGAGCAGTACTTC
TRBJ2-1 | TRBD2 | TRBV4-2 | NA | CASSQATSGYNEQFF | TGTGCCAGCAGCCAAGCGACTAGCGGGTACAATGAGCAGTTCTTC
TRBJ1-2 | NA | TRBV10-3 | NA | CAISESGQGNYGYTF | TGTGCCATCAGTGAGTCTGGGCAGGGGAACTATGGCTACACCTTC
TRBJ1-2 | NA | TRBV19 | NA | CASSLRGLLTF | TGTGCCAGTAGCCTGAGGGGACTACTGACCTTC
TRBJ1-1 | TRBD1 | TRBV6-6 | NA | CASSYLDRGEAFF | TGTGCCAGCAGTTACCTTGACAGGGGTGAAGCTTTCTTT
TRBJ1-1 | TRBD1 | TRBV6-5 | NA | CASRSGTAPEAFF | TGTGCCAGCAGAAGCGGGACAGCTCCTGAAGCTTTCTTT
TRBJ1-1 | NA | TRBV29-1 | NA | CSVGNNEAFF | TGCAGCGTTGGGAACAACGAAGCTTTCTTT
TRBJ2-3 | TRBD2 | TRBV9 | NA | CASSVRLGERGGSGTDTQYF | TGTGCCAGCAGCGTACGCCTTGGGGAGCGGGGGGGCAGTGGCACAGATACGCAGTATTTT
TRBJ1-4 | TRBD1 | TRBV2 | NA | CASSERQQGGEKLFF | TGTGCCAGCAGTGAAAGGCAACAGGGGGGTGAAAAACTGTTTTTT
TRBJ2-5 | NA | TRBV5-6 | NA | CASSRRDAKETQYF | TGTGCCAGCAGCCGTAGGGACGCGAAAGAGACCCAGTACTTC
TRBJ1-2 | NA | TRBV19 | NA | CASSPLGGLRNYGYTF | TGTGCCAGTAGTCCGCTGGGGGGTCTGAGAAACTATGGCTACACCTTC
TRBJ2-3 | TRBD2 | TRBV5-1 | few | CASKAGGRLATDTQYF | TGCGCCAGCAAAGCGGGGGGCCGTCTTGCCACAGATACGCAGTATTTT